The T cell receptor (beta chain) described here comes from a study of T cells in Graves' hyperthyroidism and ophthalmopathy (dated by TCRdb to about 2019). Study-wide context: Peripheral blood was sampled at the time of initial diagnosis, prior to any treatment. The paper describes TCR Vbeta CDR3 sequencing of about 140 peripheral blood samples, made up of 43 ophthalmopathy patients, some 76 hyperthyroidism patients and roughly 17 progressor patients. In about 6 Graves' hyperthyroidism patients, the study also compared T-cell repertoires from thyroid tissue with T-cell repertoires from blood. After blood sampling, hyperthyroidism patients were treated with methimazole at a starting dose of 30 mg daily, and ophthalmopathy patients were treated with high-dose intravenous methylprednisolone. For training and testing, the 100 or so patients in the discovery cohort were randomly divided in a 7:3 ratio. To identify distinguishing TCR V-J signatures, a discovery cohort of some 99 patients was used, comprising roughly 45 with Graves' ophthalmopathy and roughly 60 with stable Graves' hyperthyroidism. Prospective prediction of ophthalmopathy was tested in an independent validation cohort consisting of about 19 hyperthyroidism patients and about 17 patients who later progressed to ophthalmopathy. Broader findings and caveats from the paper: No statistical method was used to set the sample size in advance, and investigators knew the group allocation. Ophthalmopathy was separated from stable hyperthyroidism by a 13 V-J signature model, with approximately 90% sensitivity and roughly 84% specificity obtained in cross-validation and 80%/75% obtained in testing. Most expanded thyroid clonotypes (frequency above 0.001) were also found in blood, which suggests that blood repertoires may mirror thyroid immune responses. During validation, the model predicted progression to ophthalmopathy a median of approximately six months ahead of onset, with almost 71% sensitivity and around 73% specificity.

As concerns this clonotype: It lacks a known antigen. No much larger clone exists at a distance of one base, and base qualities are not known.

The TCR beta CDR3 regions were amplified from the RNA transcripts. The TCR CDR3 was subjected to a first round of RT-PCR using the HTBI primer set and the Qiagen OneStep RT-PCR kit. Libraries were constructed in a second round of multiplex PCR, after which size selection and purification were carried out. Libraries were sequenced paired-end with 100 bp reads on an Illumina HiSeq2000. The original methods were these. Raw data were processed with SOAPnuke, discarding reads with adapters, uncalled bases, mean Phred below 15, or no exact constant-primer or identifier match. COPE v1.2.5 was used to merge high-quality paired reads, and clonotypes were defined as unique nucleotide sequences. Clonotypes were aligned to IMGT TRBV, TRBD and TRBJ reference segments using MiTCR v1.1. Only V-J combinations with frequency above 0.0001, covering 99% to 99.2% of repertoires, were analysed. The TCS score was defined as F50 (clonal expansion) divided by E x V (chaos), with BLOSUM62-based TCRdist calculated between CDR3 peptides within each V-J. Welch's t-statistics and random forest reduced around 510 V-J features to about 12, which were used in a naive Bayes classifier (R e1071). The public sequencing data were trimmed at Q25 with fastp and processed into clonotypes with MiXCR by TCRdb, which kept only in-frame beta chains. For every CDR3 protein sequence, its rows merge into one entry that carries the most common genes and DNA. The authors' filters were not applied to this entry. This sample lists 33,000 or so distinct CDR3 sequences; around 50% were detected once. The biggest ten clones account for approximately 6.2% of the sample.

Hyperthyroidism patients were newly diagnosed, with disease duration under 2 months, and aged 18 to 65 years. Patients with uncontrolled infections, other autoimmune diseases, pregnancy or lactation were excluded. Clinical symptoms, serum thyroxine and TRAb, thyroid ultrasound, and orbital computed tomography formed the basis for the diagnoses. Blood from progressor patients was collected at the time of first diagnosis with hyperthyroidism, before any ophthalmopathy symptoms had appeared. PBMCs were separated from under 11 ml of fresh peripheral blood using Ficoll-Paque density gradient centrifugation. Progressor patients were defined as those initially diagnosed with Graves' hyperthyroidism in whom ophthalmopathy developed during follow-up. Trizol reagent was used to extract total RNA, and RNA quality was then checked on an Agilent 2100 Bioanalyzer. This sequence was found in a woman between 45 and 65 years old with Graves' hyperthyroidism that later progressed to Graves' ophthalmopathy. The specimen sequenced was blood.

The sequenced DNA is TGTGCCAGCAGCATGACCGGGACAGGGCTTTTTCAGCCCCAGCATTTT. Its amino acids are CASSMTGTGLFQPQHF. This receptor chain uses TRBV7-8 and TRBJ1-5, and 9 junction bases match TRBD1. The germline V gene specifies SGHVS as CDR1 and FQNEAQ as CDR2. From its cysteine to its phenylalanine, the CDR3 spans 16 amino acids. Just the 48-base CDR3 DNA is kept, in frame starting at base 1. V ends up 5 bases short and J 6 bases short, with an unmatched junction base count of 11.